The clone carrying this T cell receptor beta chain appeared a few times. These data are taken from a study of T-cell memory formation after mild COVID-19. TCRdb reanalysed the 5' RACE reads using MiXCR and keeps one entry per CDR3 protein. The table includes about 350,000 distinct CDR3 sequences, 14% detected once. CDR3 length: 15 residues. In germline, CDR1 is LGHDT, CDR2 YNNKEL (reference sequence). Trimming removed 6 bases from V and 2 bases from J; junction bases left unmatched: 8. The source of this sequence is a man between 18 and 29 years old who had mild COVID-19 (a few samples of this study predate the infection). Cell type and time point are not known. The sequenced sample was PBMCs or a T cell subset sorted from them (not recorded which). The chain recombines TRBV3-1 with TRBJ2-5, with 8 bases fitting TRBD1. CDR3 DNA: TGTGCCAGCAGACACAGGACAGGGCCTCAAGAGACCCAGTACTTC. It encodes CASRHRTGPQETQYF.